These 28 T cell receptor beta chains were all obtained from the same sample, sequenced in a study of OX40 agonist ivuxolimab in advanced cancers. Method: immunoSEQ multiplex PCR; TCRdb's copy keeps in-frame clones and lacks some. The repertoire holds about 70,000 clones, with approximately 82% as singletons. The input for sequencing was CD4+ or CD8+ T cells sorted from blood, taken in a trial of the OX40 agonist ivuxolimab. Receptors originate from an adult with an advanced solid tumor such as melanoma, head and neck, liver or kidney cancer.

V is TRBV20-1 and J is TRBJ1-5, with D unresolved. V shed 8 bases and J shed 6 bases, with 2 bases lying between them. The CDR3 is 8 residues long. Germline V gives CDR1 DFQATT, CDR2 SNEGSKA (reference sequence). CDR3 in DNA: TGCAGTTTTCAGCCCCAGCATTTT. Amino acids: CSFQPQHF.

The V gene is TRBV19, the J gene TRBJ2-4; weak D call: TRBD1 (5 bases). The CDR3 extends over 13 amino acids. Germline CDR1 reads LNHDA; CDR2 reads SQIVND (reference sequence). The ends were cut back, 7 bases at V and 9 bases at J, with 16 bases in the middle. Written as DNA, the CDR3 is TGTGCCAGTATCCCTCCCCAGGGCGGCATTCAGTACTTC. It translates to CASIPPQGGIQYF.

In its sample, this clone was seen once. For the CDR3, the DNA is TGTGCCACCCTCTCGCGGGACGCCTACGAGCAGTACTTC. It encodes CATLSRDAYEQYF. The chain couples TRBV6-6 to TRBJ2-7; possible D gene TRBD2, 6 bases. Germline CDR1 and CDR2: MNHNY and SVGAGI (reference sequence). CDR3 length: 13 residues. V was clipped by 10 bases and J by 2 bases, with 15 bases between them.

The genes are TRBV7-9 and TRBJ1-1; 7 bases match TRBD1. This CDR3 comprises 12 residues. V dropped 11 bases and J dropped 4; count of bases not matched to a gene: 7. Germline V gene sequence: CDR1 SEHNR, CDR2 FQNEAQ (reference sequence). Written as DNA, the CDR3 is TGTGCCTTACAGGGGCTGGGCACTGAAGCTTTCTTT. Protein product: CALQGLGTEAFF. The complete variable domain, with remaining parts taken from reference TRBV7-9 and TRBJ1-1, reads DTGVSQNPRHKITKRGQNVTFRCDPISEHNRLYWYRQTLGQGPEFLTYFQNEAQLEKSRLLSDRFSAERPKGSFSTLEIQRTEQGDSAMYLCALQGLGTEAFFGQGTRLTVV.

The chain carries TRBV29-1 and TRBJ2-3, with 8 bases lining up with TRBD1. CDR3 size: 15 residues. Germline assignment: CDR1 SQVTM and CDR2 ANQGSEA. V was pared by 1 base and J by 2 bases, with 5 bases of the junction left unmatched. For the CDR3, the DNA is TGCAGCGTTGAAGGGACGGACAGGGACACAGATACGCAGTATTTT. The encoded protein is CSVEGTDRDTDTQYF.

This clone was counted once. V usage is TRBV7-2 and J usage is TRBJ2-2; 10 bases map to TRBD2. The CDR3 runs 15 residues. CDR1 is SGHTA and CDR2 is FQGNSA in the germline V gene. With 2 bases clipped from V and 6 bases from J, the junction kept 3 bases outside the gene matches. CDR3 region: CASSLQRGGSGELFF. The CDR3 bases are TGTGCCAGCAGCTTACAGCGGGGGGGCTCCGGGGAGCTGTTTTTT.

The CDR3 here is CASTMEGGGNQPQHF. The CDR3 DNA sequence: TGTGCCAGCACGATGGAGGGGGGGGGAAATCAGCCCCAGCATTTT. The chain links TRBV6-6 to TRBJ1-5; D might be TRBD1 (6 bases). The V gene lost 7 bases and the J gene lost 4 bases, with 17 bases spanning the gap. Germline V gene data show CDR1 as MNHNY and CDR2 as SVGAGI (reference sequence). This CDR3 is 15 amino acids long.

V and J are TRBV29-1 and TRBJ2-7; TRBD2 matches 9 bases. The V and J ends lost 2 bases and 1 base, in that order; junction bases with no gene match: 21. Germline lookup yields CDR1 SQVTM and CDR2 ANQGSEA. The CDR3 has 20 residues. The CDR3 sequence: CSVEYAAGTSLAKVSYEQYF. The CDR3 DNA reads TGCAGCGTTGAATACGCAGCCGGGACTAGCCTTGCTAAAGTGTCCTACGAGCAGTACTTC.

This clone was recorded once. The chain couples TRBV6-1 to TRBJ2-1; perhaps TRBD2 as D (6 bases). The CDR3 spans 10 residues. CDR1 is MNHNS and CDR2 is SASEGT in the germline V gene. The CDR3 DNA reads TGTGCTAGGAGGAGGGATGAGCAGTTCTTC. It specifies CARRRDEQFF.

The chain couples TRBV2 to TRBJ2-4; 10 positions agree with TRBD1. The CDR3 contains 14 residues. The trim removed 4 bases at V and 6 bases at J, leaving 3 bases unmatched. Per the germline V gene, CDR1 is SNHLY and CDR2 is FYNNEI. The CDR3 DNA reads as TGTGCCAGCAGTGTTAGGGACAGGGGAAACATTCAGTACTTC. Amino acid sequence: CASSVRDRGNIQYF. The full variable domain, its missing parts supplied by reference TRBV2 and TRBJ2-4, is EPEVTQTPSHQVTQMGQEVILRCVPISNHLYFYWYRQILGQKVEFLVSFYNNEISEKSEIFDDQFSVERPDGSNFTLKIRSTKLEDSAMYFCASSVRDRGNIQYFGAGTRLSVL.

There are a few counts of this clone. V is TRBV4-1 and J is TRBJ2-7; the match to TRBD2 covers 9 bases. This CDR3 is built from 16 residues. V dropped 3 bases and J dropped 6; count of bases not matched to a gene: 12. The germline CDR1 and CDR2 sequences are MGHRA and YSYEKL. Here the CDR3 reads CASSQKGLAGFSEQYF. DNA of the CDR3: TGCGCCAGCAGCCAGAAGGGGCTAGCGGGATTCTCCGAGCAGTACTTC.

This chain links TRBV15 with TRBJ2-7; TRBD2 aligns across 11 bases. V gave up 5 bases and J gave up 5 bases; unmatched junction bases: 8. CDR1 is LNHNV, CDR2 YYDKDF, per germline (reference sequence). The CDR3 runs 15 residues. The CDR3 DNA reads TGTGCCACCAGCTCGGGGACTAGCGGAAGGAACGAGCAGTACTTC. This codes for CATSSGTSGRNEQYF. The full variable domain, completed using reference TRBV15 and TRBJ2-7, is DAMVIQNPRYQVTQFGKPVTLSCSQTLNHNVMYWYQQKSSQAPKLLFHYYDKDFNNEADTPDNFQSRRPNTSFCFLDIRSPGLGDTAMYLCATSSGTSGRNEQYFGPGTRLTVT.

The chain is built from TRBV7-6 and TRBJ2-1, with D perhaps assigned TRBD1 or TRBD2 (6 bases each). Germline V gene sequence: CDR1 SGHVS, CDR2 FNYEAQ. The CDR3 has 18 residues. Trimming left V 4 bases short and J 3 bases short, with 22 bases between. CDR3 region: CASSYTVIGGSFYNEQFF. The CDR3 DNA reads TGTGCCAGCAGCTACACTGTGATAGGGGGGAGTTTCTACAATGAGCAGTTCTTC.

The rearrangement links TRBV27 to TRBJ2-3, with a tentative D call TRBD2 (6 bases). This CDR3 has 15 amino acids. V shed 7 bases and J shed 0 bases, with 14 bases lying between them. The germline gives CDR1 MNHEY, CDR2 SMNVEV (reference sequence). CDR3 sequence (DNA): TGTGCCAGCATCAGTAGCGGTACTAGCACAGATACGCAGTATTTT. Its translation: CASISSGTSTDTQYF.

The CDR3 sequence is CASGLTGEGTGELFF. The CDR3, as DNA: TGTGCTAGTGGATTGACCGGTGAGGGGACCGGGGAGCTGTTTTTT. The chain carries TRBV12-5 and TRBJ2-2; the D call may be TRBD1 or TRBD2 (5 bases each). The CDR3 covers 15 residues. Trimming took off 6 bases at V and 5 bases at J, with 16 bases between the two ends. Germline loops: CDR1 LGHNT, CDR2 FRNRAP.

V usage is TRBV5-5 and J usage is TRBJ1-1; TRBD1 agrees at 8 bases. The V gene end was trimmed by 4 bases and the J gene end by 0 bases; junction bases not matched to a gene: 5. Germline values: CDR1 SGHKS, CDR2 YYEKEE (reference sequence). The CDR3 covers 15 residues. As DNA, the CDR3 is TGTGCCAGCAGCGAGACAGGGGCTATGAACACTGAAGCTTTCTTT. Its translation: CASSETGAMNTEAFF.

The CDR3 region has the DNA TGTGCCAGCAGTGCGGCAGGGGGATTAGATGAAAAACTGTTTTTT. It yields the protein CASSAAGGLDEKLFF. The chain carries TRBV28 and TRBJ1-4; 7 nucleotides align to TRBD1. Per the germline V gene, CDR1 is MDHEN and CDR2 is SYDVKM. This CDR3 contains 15 residues. V was clipped by 5 bases and J by 6 bases; unmatched bases: 9.

DNA of the CDR3: TGTGCCAGCAGCTTAACTAGCGGGAGTATAGATACGCAGTATTTT. This encodes CASSLTSGSIDTQYF. V gene TRBV7-6 combines with J gene TRBJ2-3; 11 nucleotides align to TRBD2. The germline V gene encodes CDR1 SGHVS and CDR2 FNYEAQ. V trimming: 2 bases; J trimming: 5 bases; junction bases outside the gene matches: 3. This CDR3 is built from 15 residues. Supplemented by reference TRBV7-6 and TRBJ2-3, the full variable domain reads GAGVSQSPRYKVTKRGQDVALRCDPISGHVSLYWYRQALGQGPEFLTYFNYEAQQDKSGLPNDRFSAERPEGSISTLTIQRTEQRDSAMYRCASSLTSGSIDTQYFGPGTRLTVL.

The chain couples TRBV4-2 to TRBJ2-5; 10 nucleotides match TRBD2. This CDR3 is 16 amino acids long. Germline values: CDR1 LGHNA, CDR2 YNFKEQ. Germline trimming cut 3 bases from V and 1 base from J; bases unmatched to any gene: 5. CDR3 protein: CASSQGLAGAQETQYF. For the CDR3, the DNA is TGTGCCAGCAGCCAGGGTCTAGCGGGGGCCCAAGAGACCCAGTACTTC.

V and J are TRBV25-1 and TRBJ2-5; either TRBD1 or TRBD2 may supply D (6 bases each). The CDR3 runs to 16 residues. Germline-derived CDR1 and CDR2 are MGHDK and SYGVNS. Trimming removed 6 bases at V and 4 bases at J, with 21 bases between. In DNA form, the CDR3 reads TGTGCCAGCAGCCCCGGGGGTAGCGGAGGGGGAGAGACCCAGTACTTC. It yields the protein CASSPGGSGGGETQYF.

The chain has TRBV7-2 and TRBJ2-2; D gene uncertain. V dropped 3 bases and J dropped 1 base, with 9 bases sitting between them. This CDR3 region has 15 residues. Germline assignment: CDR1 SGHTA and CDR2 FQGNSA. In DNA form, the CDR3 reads TGTGCCAGCAGCTTTCGGGCACAGAACACCGGGGAGCTGTTTTTT. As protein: CASSFRAQNTGELFF. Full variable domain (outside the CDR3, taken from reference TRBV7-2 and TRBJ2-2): GAGVSQSPSNKVTEKGKDVELRCDPISGHTALYWYRQSLGQGLEFLIYFQGNSAPDKSGLPSDRFSAERTGGSVSTLTIQRTQQEDSAVYLCASSFRAQNTGELFFGEGSRLTVL.

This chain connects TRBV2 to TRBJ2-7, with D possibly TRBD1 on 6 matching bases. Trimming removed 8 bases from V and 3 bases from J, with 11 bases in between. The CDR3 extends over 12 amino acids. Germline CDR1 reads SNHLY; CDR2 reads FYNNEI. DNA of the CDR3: TGTGCCAGCCGGGACACCTACTACGAGCAGTACTTC. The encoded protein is CASRDTYYEQYF.

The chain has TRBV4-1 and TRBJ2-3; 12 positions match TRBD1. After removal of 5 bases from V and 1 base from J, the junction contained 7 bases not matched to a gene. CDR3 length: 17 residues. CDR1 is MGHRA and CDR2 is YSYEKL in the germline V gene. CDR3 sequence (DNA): TGCGCCAGCAGCGGGACAGGGGGCTTCGTTGGCACAGATACGCAGTATTTT. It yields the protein CASSGTGGFVGTDTQYF.

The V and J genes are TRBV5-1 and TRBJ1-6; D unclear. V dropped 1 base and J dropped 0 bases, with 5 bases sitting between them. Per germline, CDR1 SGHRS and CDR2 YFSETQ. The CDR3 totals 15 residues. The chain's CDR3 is CASSLPSSYNSPLHF. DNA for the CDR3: TGCGCCAGCAGCTTGCCGAGCTCCTATAATTCACCCCTCCACTTT.

This CDR3 reads CASSPDQQETQYF. In nucleotides, the CDR3 is TGTGCCAGCTCACCCGACCAGCAAGAGACCCAGTACTTC. The genes are TRBV18 and TRBJ2-5, with D uncertain. The germline CDR1 and CDR2 sequences are KGHSH and LQKENI. The V end lost 3 bases, the J end lost 2 bases, and 7 bases lay between the germline ends. The CDR3 is 13 residues long.

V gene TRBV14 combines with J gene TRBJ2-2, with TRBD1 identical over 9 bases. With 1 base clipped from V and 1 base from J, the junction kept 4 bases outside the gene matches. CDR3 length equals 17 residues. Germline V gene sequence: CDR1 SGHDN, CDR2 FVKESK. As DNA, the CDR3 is TGTGCCAGCAGCCAAGTGTGGGGACAGGGGAACACCGGGGAGCTGTTTTTT. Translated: CASSQVWGQGNTGELFF.

The CDR3 protein is CASSPYTGGSVETQYF. The CDR3 coding sequence is TGTGCCAGCAGTCCGTACACAGGGGGGTCGGTTGAAACCCAGTACTTC. The V and J genes are TRBV28 and TRBJ2-5, with 8 positions matching TRBD1. This CDR3 has 16 residues. Unmatched junction bases numbered 16, after V lost 5 bases and J lost 8 bases. Germline V gene sequence: CDR1 MDHEN, CDR2 SYDVKM.

CDR3 bases: TGCGCCAGCAGCTGGGGATTTGGGGCGAAGGCTCGGCAAGAGACCCAGTACTTC. Its translation is CASSWGFGAKARQETQYF. The J gene is TRBJ2-5, the V gene TRBV5-1; D perhaps matches TRBD1 (5 bases). CDR1 is SGHRS and CDR2 is YFSETQ in the germline V gene. This CDR3 has 18 residues. The V end lost 3 bases, the J end lost 2 bases, and 23 bases lay between the germline ends.